The 30 T cell receptor beta chains listed next were all sequenced from one sample in a study of T cell clonality in common variable immunodeficiency. TCRdb keeps only in-frame clones here, not all; method: immunoSEQ multiplex PCR. This sample has approximately 57,000 clones, each found more than once. Sequencing was performed on peripheral blood mononuclear cells. Every receptor here comes from a person aged 18 to 69 in good health.

On this clone: The read ends 3 residues before the CDR3 terminus; that terminus is restored from the germline J gene. This rearrangement joins TRBV7-7 to TRBJ1-2; TRBD1 might be the D (5 bases). Germline CDR1 reads SSHAT; CDR2 reads FNYEAQ (reference sequence). The length of the CDR3 is 14 residues. The CDR3 DNA, read in part, is TGTGCCAGCAGCCCTGGGACTACCTCGGCGGAC. It codes for CASSPGTTSAD. The entire CDR3 protein is CASSPGTTSADYTF. Supplemented by reference TRBV7-7 and TRBJ1-2, the full variable domain reads GAGVSQSPRYKVTKRGQDVTLRCDPISSHATLYWYQQALGQGPEFLTYFNYEAQPDKSGLPSDRFSAERPEGSISTLTIQRTEQRDSAMYRCASSPGTTSADYTFGSGTRLTVV.

The table lists this clone with many counts. The CDR3 extends 3 residues past the end of the read, so its final part is completed from the germline J gene. This chain links TRBV14 with TRBJ1-2; D is undetermined. V was pared by 6 bases and J by 2 bases, with 10 bases between. CDR3 length equals 13 residues. Germline CDR1 is SGHDN and CDR2 is FVKESK. The part of the CDR3 DNA that was read is TGTGCCAGCAGACTTGATCTCAACTATGGC. Its translation: CASRLDLNYG. The CDR3 in full is CASRLDLNYGYTF.

Points on this clone: The sequenced fragment ends 3 residues before the CDR3 boundary, so the rest is inferred from the germline J gene. J is TRBJ1-2 and V is TRBV7-9; D unclear. CDR1 is SEHNR, CDR2 FQNEAQ, per germline (reference sequence). V was clipped by 2 bases and J by 6 bases, with 16 bases between them. This CDR3 is 15 amino acids long. The DNA read from the CDR3 is TGTGCCAGCAGCTTATATTTATCGTCGGGGAATGGC. It is translated as CASSLYLSSGNG. In full, the CDR3 reads CASSLYLSSGNGYTF.

This clone was found a few times. The read ends 3 residues early relative to the CDR3; the germline J gene fills the gap. The V gene is TRBV7-9, the J gene TRBJ1-2; D is ambiguous. Germline V CDR1 and CDR2: SEHNR, FQNEAQ (reference sequence). The CDR3 runs 15 residues. CDR3 bases read: TGTGCCAGCAGCTGGCTAGCGGGAGGTAGCGGTGAC. The encoded protein is CASSWLAGGSGD. The full CDR3 is CASSWLAGGSGDYTF. Full variable domain (outside the CDR3, taken from reference TRBV7-9 and TRBJ1-2): DTGVSQNPRHKITKRGQNVTFRCDPISEHNRLYWYRQTLGQGPEFLTYFQNEAQLEKSRLLSDRFSAERPKGSFSTLEIQRTEQGDSAMYLCASSWLAGGSGDYTFGSGTRLTVV.

This clone was seen at least ten times. Sequencing ends 3 residues short of the CDR3 end; the germline J gene provides the rest. The V call is TRBV20-1, the J call TRBJ2-5; 8 bases align to TRBD2. The germline gives CDR1 DFQATT, CDR2 SNEGSKA (reference sequence). CDR3 length equals 15 residues. V shed 5 bases and J 4 bases; nucleotides not matched to a gene: 12. This CDR3 is CSAPVGGARRETQYF. The CDR3 DNA, read in part, is TGCAGTGCTCCCGTCGGGGGGGCAAGGAGAGAGACC.

This clone was counted ten times or more. The read ends 3 residues before the CDR3 terminus; that terminus is restored from the germline J gene. This rearrangement joins TRBV19 to TRBJ1-5, with D unresolved. V was cut by 1 base and J by 6 bases, with 19 bases left in between. The CDR3 has 17 amino acids. Germline lookup yields CDR1 LNHDA and CDR2 SQIVND (reference sequence). CDR3 DNA, as far as it was read: TGTGCCAGTAGTATAGGGGTCGGGGTTTTATACGGTCAGCCC. As protein: CASSIGVGVLYGQP. The full CDR3 sequence reads CASSIGVGVLYGQPQHF.

Notes on this clone: The CDR3 is cut off 3 residues early in the read; its end comes from the germline J gene. The rearrangement uses TRBV2 and TRBJ1-5, with D possibly TRBD1 on 5 matching bases. V lost 7 bases and J lost 0, with 10 bases in between. Germline lookup yields CDR1 SNHLY and CDR2 FYNNEI. This CDR3 has 14 amino acids. Here the CDR3 reads CASTGLNSNQPQHF. The CDR3 bases that were read are TGTGCCAGCACGGGACTCAATAGCAATCAGCCC.

This clone was picked up many times. The read ends 3 residues before the CDR3 terminus; that terminus is restored from the germline J gene. The chain links TRBV7-2 to TRBJ1-2; 8 nucleotides line up with TRBD1. V lost 1 base and J lost 5; bases outside the gene matches: 3. This CDR3 has 14 amino acids. Germline V gene lookup returns CDR1 SGHTA and CDR2 FQGNSA. The CDR3 loop is CASSLGGTGYGYTF. The CDR3 bases that were read are TGTGCCAGCAGCTTAGGGGGGACAGGATATGGC.

This clone showed up many times. CDR3 DNA, as far as it was read: TGTGCCAGCAGCTGGGACAGGGGAAACATT. It is translated as CASSWDRGNI. The entire CDR3 sequence reads CASSWDRGNIQYF. V and J are TRBV6-2 or TRBV6-3 and TRBJ2-4, with TRBD1 matching 10 bases. The read finishes 3 residues shy of the CDR3 end, and the germline J gene is used to complete it. Germline CDR1 is MNHEY and CDR2 is SVGEGT. Trimming took 6 bases from V and 6 from J; bases not matched to a gene: 2. The length of the CDR3 is 13 residues.

This clone was recorded many times. The CDR3 goes on 3 residues after the read ends, and that part is filled in from the germline J gene. V gene TRBV19 combines with J gene TRBJ2-2, with TRBD2 as a possible D gene (5 bases). Germline V lookup: CDR1 LNHDA, CDR2 SQIVND (reference sequence). The V and J ends lost 5 bases and 0 bases respectively, with 13 bases between them. The CDR3 has 16 amino acids. The CDR3 is CASSPEGHANTGELFF. Partial CDR3 DNA: TGTGCCAGTAGTCCCGAGGGCCACGCGAACACCGGGGAG.

This clone was found many times. The DNA ends 3 residues before the CDR3 does, and the rest of the CDR3 is filled in from the germline J gene. The gene calls are TRBV20-1 and TRBJ2-2, with TRBD2 identical over 14 bases. This CDR3 is 16 amino acids long. CDR1 and CDR2 from the germline V gene are DFQATT and SNEGSKA (reference sequence). V gave up 4 bases and J gave up 6 bases; unmatched junction bases: 7. CDR3 bases read: TGCAGTGCTACCCGGACTAGCGGGAGGAAGTCCGGGGAG. As protein: CSATRTSGRKSGE. The entire CDR3 protein is CSATRTSGRKSGELFF.

Many counts were recorded for this clone. The read halts 3 residues ahead of the CDR3 end, with the missing end drawn from the germline J gene. The V gene is TRBV5-1, the J gene TRBJ2-2; the D gene is possibly TRBD2 (5 bases). The germline V gene encodes CDR1 SGHRS and CDR2 YFSETQ. This CDR3 has 14 residues. The CDR3 loop is CASNYDLAEAKLFF. The CDR3 DNA, read in part, is TGCGCCAGCAACTACGATCTAGCAGAGGCGAAG.

This clone was found many times. The sequence runs out 3 residues before the end of the CDR3; the remainder is reconstructed from the germline J gene. The chain joins TRBV6-2 or TRBV6-3 to TRBJ2-2; 11 nucleotides line up with TRBD2. With V trimmed by 5 bases and J by 5 bases, 7 bases remained unmatched. The germline CDR1 and CDR2 sequences are MNHEY and SVGEGT. This CDR3 region has 16 residues. CDR3 DNA, as far as it was read: TGTGCCAGCAGTCGACCAACTAGCGGGGGAACCGGGGAG. Protein: CASSRPTSGGTGE. The whole CDR3 reads CASSRPTSGGTGELFF.

This clone was counted at least ten times. The read ends 3 residues before the CDR3 terminus; that terminus is restored from the germline J gene. The V call is TRBV9, the J call TRBJ2-7; possible D gene TRBD1, 5 bases. V lost 0 bases, J lost 5 bases, and 12 bases lay in between. Germline V CDR1 and CDR2: SGDLS, YYNGEE. CDR3 length: 14 residues. The CDR3 bases that were read are TGTGCCAGCAGCGTAGGGTCAGGGATTAACGAG. It specifies CASSVGSGINE. The full CDR3 protein reads CASSVGSGINEQYF.

This clone was found many times. The sequenced CDR3 bases are TGTGCCAGCAGCCCTACGCCTGTTATG. Translating gives CASSPTPVM. The full-length CDR3 reads as CASSPTPVMAFF. The chain has TRBV7-8 and TRBJ1-1; no clear D gene. The read finishes 3 residues shy of the CDR3 end, and the germline J gene is used to complete it. The CDR3 runs to 12 residues. Germline CDR1 is SGHVS and CDR2 is FQNEAQ. The full variable domain, its missing parts supplied by reference TRBV7-8 and TRBJ1-1, is GAGVSQSPRYKVAKRGQDVALRCDPISGHVSLFWYQQALGQGPEFLTYFQNEAQLDKSGLPSDRFFAERPEGSVSTLKIQRTQQEDSAVYLCASSPTPVMAFFGQGTRLTVV.

This clone was observed many times. The CDR3 extends 3 residues past the end of the read, so its final part is completed from the germline J gene. The J gene is TRBJ2-2, the V gene TRBV13, with D perhaps TRBD2 (5 bases). Germline V gene lookup returns CDR1 PRHDT and CDR2 FYEKMQ (reference sequence). The CDR3 is 14 residues long. The CDR3 spells CASSLMTGNSPLFF. CDR3 DNA (partial): TGTGCCAGCAGCTTAATGACGGGGAATTCACCG.

A word on this clone: Sequencing ends 3 residues short of the CDR3 end; the germline J gene provides the rest. This chain uses TRBV7-9 with TRBJ1-1; tentatively, D is TRBD1 (6 bases). CDR1 is SEHNR, CDR2 FQNEAQ, per germline (reference sequence). This CDR3 spans 13 amino acids. The part of the CDR3 DNA that was read is TGTGCCAGCAGCTTAGGGGACACTCGCTCA. The encoded protein is CASSLGDTRS. The full CDR3 is CASSLGDTRSAFF.

This clone was seen at least ten times. CDR3 DNA, as far as it was read: TGTGCCAGCAGCTTTTCCGGGACAGGTCCCTACGAG. Translating it yields CASSFSGTGPYE. In full, the CDR3 is CASSFSGTGPYEQYF. The chain links TRBV5-4 to TRBJ2-7; 8 nucleotides align to TRBD1. The read comes to an end 3 residues before the CDR3 does, leaving the germline J gene to fill in the end. CDR1 and CDR2 from the germline V gene are SGHNT and YYREEE (reference sequence). The CDR3 is 15 amino acids. Trimming cost V 2 bases and J 2 bases; bases outside gene matches: 6.

This clone showed up just a few times. The CDR3 bases that were read are TGTGCCAGCAGCTTAAGGGGTCCAGCGGTAACATCTAGCACAGATACC. Protein sequence: CASSLRGPAVTSSTDT. The full CDR3 sequence reads CASSLRGPAVTSSTDTYTF. V usage is TRBV7-3 and J usage is TRBJ1-2; D is unresolved. The read ends 3 residues shy of where the CDR3 ends; the end is completed using the germline J gene. CDR1 and CDR2 from the germline V gene are SGHTA and FQGTGA. The CDR3 is made up of 19 amino acids.

This clone appeared many times. The observed sequence ends 3 residues before the CDR3 terminus, with the missing tail filled in from the germline J gene. The J gene is TRBJ1-5, the V gene TRBV5-5; 7 nucleotides match TRBD1. V gave up 1 base and J gave up 7 bases; unmatched junction bases: 2. The CDR3 is 13 residues long. Germline V gene data show CDR1 as SGHKS and CDR2 as YYEKEE (reference sequence). The sequenced CDR3 bases are TGTGCCAGCAGCTTGACAGGGGAACAGCCC. This sequence encodes CASSLTGEQP. The CDR3, in full, reads CASSLTGEQPQHF. The full variable domain, in which reference TRBV5-5 and TRBJ1-5 provide the parts outside the CDR3, is DAGVTQSPTHLIKTRGQQVTLRCSPISGHKSVSWYQQVLGQGPQFIFQYYEKEERGRGNFPDRFSARQFPNYSSELNVNALLLGDSALYLCASSLTGEQPQHFGDGTRLSIL.

There are many counts of this clone. The read stops 3 residues short of the end of the CDR3; the missing end is completed from the germline J gene. The chain combines TRBV11-3 with TRBJ2-3; no firm D call. The germline gives CDR1 SGHNT, CDR2 YENEEA. The CDR3 sequence is 15 residues long. Trimming left V 5 bases short and J 0 bases short, with 12 bases between. CDR3: CASSDSTDSTDTQYF. CDR3 bases read: TGTGCCAGCAGCGACTCTACTGATAGCACAGATACG.

This clone was recorded a few times. The read comes to an end 3 residues before the CDR3 does, leaving the germline J gene to fill in the end. The genes are TRBV19 and TRBJ1-5, with a possible D match to TRBD1 (6 bases). The CDR3 extends over 15 amino acids. V lost 7 bases and J lost 4, with 17 bases in between. Germline assignment: CDR1 LNHDA and CDR2 SQIVND (reference sequence). The covered CDR3 bases are TGTGCCAGTACCCGGGGAATCGGACAGAATCAGCCC. This gives the protein CASTRGIGQNQP. The whole CDR3 reads CASTRGIGQNQPQHF.

This clone occurred many times. Coverage ceases 3 residues before the CDR3 finishes, and the germline J gene fills in the end. The rearrangement joins TRBV5-4 to TRBJ1-2, with D possibly matching TRBD1 (5 bases). Germline CDR1 SGHNT, CDR2 YYREEE (reference sequence). Trimming took off 4 bases at V and 6 bases at J, with 13 bases between the two ends. The CDR3 runs to 13 residues. Here the CDR3 reads CASSQGTENGYTF. The sequenced CDR3 bases are TGTGCCAGCAGCCAGGGAACAGAGAATGGC.

This clone showed up many times. The sequenced fragment ends 3 residues before the CDR3 boundary, so the rest is inferred from the germline J gene. The chain is built from TRBV2 and TRBJ2-3; TRBD1 agrees at 8 bases. The trim removed 6 bases at V and 2 bases at J, leaving 10 bases unmatched. The CDR3 runs to 16 residues. Germline lookup yields CDR1 SNHLY and CDR2 FYNNEI. Incomplete CDR3 DNA: TGTGCCAGCAGGGCGGGGACAGGTCTATACACAGATACG. Translating it yields CASRAGTGLYTDT. The whole CDR3 protein reads CASRAGTGLYTDTQYF.

Ten or more counts support this clone. Sequencing ends 3 residues short of the CDR3 end; the germline J gene provides the rest. This chain uses TRBV7-3 with TRBJ2-1, with D possibly matching TRBD2 (6 bases). The CDR3 runs 12 residues. V lost 3 bases to trimming and J lost 9 bases, with 9 bases between them. Germline CDR1 reads SGHTA; CDR2 reads FQGTGA. CDR3 DNA (partial): TGTGCCAGCAGCTTTACTAGCACTGAG. This translates into CASSFTSTE. The full CDR3 protein is CASSFTSTEQFF.

Ten or more counts support this clone. The read halts 3 residues ahead of the CDR3 end, with the missing end drawn from the germline J gene. The rearrangement uses TRBV30 and TRBJ2-1, with 10 bases fitting TRBD1. CDR1 and CDR2 from the germline V gene are GTSNPN and SVGIG (reference sequence). Losses at the gene ends were 5 bases for V and 0 bases for J; bases not matched to a gene: 7. There are 16 residues in the CDR3. CDR3 loop: CAWGGTGAFSYNEQFF. CDR3 DNA (partial): TGTGCCTGGGGGGGGACAGGGGCTTTCTCCTACAATGAG.

This clone was counted ten times or more. The CDR3 end lies 3 residues beyond the end of the read and is filled in from the germline J gene. The chain couples TRBV7-9 to TRBJ1-1; D is ambiguous. This CDR3 comprises 13 residues. CDR1 SEHNR and CDR2 FQNEAQ come from the germline V gene (reference sequence). The covered CDR3 bases are TGTGCCAGCAGCCCACGAGAGGTCCCCGCA. It specifies CASSPREVPA. The complete CDR3 sequence is CASSPREVPAAFF. Using reference TRBV7-9 and TRBJ1-1 for the parts outside the CDR3, the full variable domain is DTGVSQNPRHKITKRGQNVTFRCDPISEHNRLYWYRQTLGQGPEFLTYFQNEAQLEKSRLLSDRFSAERPKGSFSTLEIQRTEQGDSAMYLCASSPREVPAAFFGQGTRLTVV.

The table lists this clone with many counts. Since a much larger clone is just one base distant, this may be a read error. The CDR3 extends 3 residues past the end of the read, so its final part is completed from the germline J gene. This chain uses TRBV20-1 with TRBJ2-2; maybe TRBD1 (5 bases). The CDR3 has 16 residues. Germline V gene sequence: CDR1 DFQATT, CDR2 SNEGSKA (reference sequence). CDR3 in amino acids: CSARDRSGSGANVLFF. Partial CDR3 DNA: TGCAGTGCTAGAGATCGTTCGGGCTCTGGGGCCAACGTG.

This clone was counted at least ten times. The read stops 3 residues short of the end of the CDR3; the missing end is completed from the germline J gene. The chain employs TRBV10-3 and TRBJ2-1; 16 bases align to TRBD2. Trimming cost V 6 bases and J 5 bases; bases outside gene matches: 4. The length of the CDR3 is 16 residues. Germline V lookup: CDR1 ENHRY, CDR2 SYGVKD. The CDR3: CAISAGLAGGNNEQFF. The covered CDR3 bases are TGTGCCATCAGCGCGGGACTAGCGGGGGGGAACAATGAG.

In its sample, this clone was seen many times. From the germline J gene comes the end of the CDR3, since the read stops 3 residues before it. The rearrangement joins TRBV6-2 or TRBV6-3 to TRBJ2-5, with 9 bases fitting TRBD2. Germline CDR1 MNHEY, CDR2 SVGEGT. The CDR3 runs 15 residues. V was clipped by 4 bases and J by 3 bases; unmatched bases: 6. The CDR3 sequence is CASSLAGDEEETQYF. Incomplete CDR3 DNA: TGTGCCAGCAGTTTAGCGGGAGATGAGGAAGAGACC.